This TCR beta chain comes out of a study of T cell repertoires in cytomegalovirus infection. The study, taken as a whole, reports: Ex vivo, HLA-C-restricted CMV-specific TCR beta clonotypes prevailed over the rest of the response. Identification of carriers of CMV plus the relevant HLA was achieved through cumulative public TCR beta family frequency.

This clonotype was seen a handful of times. No antigen is known for it. MiXCR, run by TCRdb on the reads, gives a single entry per CDR3 protein. Of roughly 300,000 distinct CDR3 sequences detected, about 23% appear once; the ten largest clones hold more than 11%. Looked up from germline, CDR1 is SGHTA and CDR2 is FQGNSA. V was trimmed by 3 bases and J by 4 bases, leaving 12 bases between them. CDR3 length: 15 amino acids. Sequenced: PBMCs. The V and J genes are TRBV7-2 and TRBJ2-2; D may correspond to TRBD1 or TRBD2 (5 bases each). The sequence was collected from a human donor in good health (CMV status not recorded). Some clones in this sample may be carry-over from other donors' samples. The CDR3 DNA follows: TGTGCCAGCAGCTTGTCGGGACCCGGCACCGGGGAGCTGTTTTTT. Its translation is CASSLSGPGTGELFF.